These T cell receptor beta chains were read from a single sample in a study of blood T cell repertoires in COVID-19. The data were produced by immunoSEQ multiplex PCR, yet TCRdb's version contains in-frame clones alone and is incomplete. The sample has fewer than 250,000 clones, roughly 85% seen once; the top ten hold approximately 2.5%. The source material was peripheral blood. Receptors were obtained from an older woman with active or convalescent COVID-19. CDR3s leave out the opening cysteine and the closing phenylalanine or tryptophan. D genes are given only for firm matches.

J: TRBJ1-1; D: .; V: TRBV12-3/TRBV12-4; CDR3: ASSLNGATEAF
J: TRBJ2-3; D: .; V: TRBV28; CDR3: ASRPWGEGTDTQY
J: TRBJ1-1; D: TRBD1; V: TRBV9; CDR3: ASSETGGAEAF
J: TRBJ1-1; D: TRBD1; V: TRBV5-1; CDR3: ASSNWPRGKNTEAF
J: TRBJ2-1; D: .; V: TRBV7-3; CDR3: ASSRGSGNEQF
J: TRBJ1-6; D: .; V: TRBV20-1; CDR3: SASVQGNINSPLH
J: TRBJ1-3; D: .; V: TRBV3-1/TRBV3-2; CDR3: ASSQVNIPADTIY
J: TRBJ2-1; D: .; V: TRBV7-2; CDR3: ASSPLRDNEQF
J: TRBJ2-2; D: TRBD2; V: TRBV2; CDR3: AGTLAGTGELF
J: TRBJ2-7; D: TRBD1; V: TRBV28; CDR3: ASSYHGTGGLEQY
J: TRBJ2-4; D: TRBD2; V: TRBV6-6; CDR3: ASSYGGLAGQKEY
J: TRBJ2-7; D: .; V: TRBV19; CDR3: ASSTSGLLPYEQY
J: TRBJ2-1; D: TRBD2; V: TRBV11-2; CDR3: ASSLDQLAGWNNEQF
J: TRBJ2-7; D: .; V: TRBV19; CDR3: ASSIRYNSYEQY
J: TRBJ1-2; D: TRBD1; V: TRBV28; CDR3: ASRLSPDRVYGYT
J: TRBJ2-6; D: .; V: TRBV29-1; CDR3: SVKERPGANVLT
J: TRBJ2-3; D: TRBD2; V: TRBV28; CDR3: ASSAGLAGVRDTQY
J: TRBJ2-5; D: .; V: TRBV18; CDR3: ASSPKRAVQETQY
J: TRBJ2-3; D: TRBD2; V: TRBV5-1; CDR3: ASSLVPGTSGDTQY
J: TRBJ2-2; D: TRBD2; V: TRBV3-1/TRBV3-2; CDR3: ASSQGSGGATGELF
J: TRBJ1-1; D: TRBD1; V: TRBV7-3; CDR3: ASSLNPQGARTEAF
J: TRBJ2-7; D: .; V: TRBV7-8; CDR3: ASRQQGEQY
J: TRBJ2-7; D: .; V: TRBV5-1; CDR3: ASSPQAGGSYEQY
J: TRBJ2-5; D: TRBD2; V: TRBV5-1; CDR3: ASSLLGGSEETQY
J: TRBJ1-2; D: TRBD1; V: TRBV7-2; CDR3: ASSLGQGGYGYT
J: TRBJ1-5; D: TRBD1; V: TRBV24-1; CDR3: ATSDRQGSQPQH
J: TRBJ1-2; D: .; V: TRBV30; CDR3: AWRLVGYT
J: TRBJ2-7; D: .; V: TRBV5-1; CDR3: ASSLWDSYEQY
J: TRBJ1-2; D: .; V: TRBV3-1/TRBV3-2; CDR3: ASSQLGGSGYT
J: TRBJ2-5; D: TRBD2; V: TRBV4-1; CDR3: ASSQETSGSLETQY
J: TRBJ1-2; D: .; V: TRBV4-1; CDR3: ASSQDVTELPKFYGYT
J: TRBJ2-3; D: TRBD2; V: TRBV5-8; CDR3: ASSLSLTSGVTDTQY
J: TRBJ2-3; D: .; V: TRBV18; CDR3: ASSVMSSPTDTQY
J: TRBJ2-7; D: TRBD1; V: TRBV6-1; CDR3: ASSEDRVEQY